The 3 T cell receptor beta chains presented below share a single source sample, sequenced in a study of T cell responses to AZD1222 COVID-19 vaccine. Sequencing was performed with immunoSEQ multiplex PCR; in TCRdb, only in-frame clones are kept and a portion is missing. The sample holds 150,000 to 200,000 clones; approximately 90% are singletons and the top ten take 1.2% to 1.5%. Material: peripheral blood, obtained on day 0 of AZD1222 vaccination. The receptors were gathered from an adult in good health.

The V and J genes are TRBV2 and TRBJ1-5; D is undetermined. The CDR3 has 16 residues. Trimming stripped 3 bases from V and 0 bases from J, with 12 bases between. The germline V gene encodes CDR1 SNHLY and CDR2 FYNNEI. The CDR3 DNA reads TGTGCCAGCAGTGAGATGGGAGCCTATAGCAATCAGCCCCAGCATTTT. Residues: CASSEMGAYSNQPQHF. The whole variable domain, remainder taken from reference TRBV2 and TRBJ1-5, is EPEVTQTPSHQVTQMGQEVILRCVPISNHLYFYWYRQILGQKVEFLVSFYNNEISEKSEIFDDQFSVERPDGSNFTLKIRSTKLEDSAMYFCASSEMGAYSNQPQHFGDGTRLSIL.

The CDR3 sequence is CASSLDSGVNSPLHF. CDR3 nucleotides: TGTGCCAGCAGCTTGGATTCAGGGGTTAATTCACCCCTCCACTTT. The rearrangement uses TRBV5-8 and TRBJ1-6, with a weak D call TRBD1 (6 bases). The V and J ends lost 0 bases and 6 bases respectively, with 10 bases between them. CDR1 SGHTS and CDR2 YDEGEE come from the germline V gene. This CDR3 is 15 amino acids long. Together with reference TRBV5-8 and TRBJ1-6, the CDR3 gives the full variable domain: EAGVTQSPTHLIKTRGQQATLRCSPISGHTSVYWYQQALGLGLQFLLWYDEGEERNRGNFPPRFSGRQFPNYSSELNVNALELEDSALYLCASSLDSGVNSPLHFGNGTRLTVT.

The J gene is TRBJ2-7, the V gene TRBV7-9; 9 bases align to TRBD1. V shed 4 bases and J 7 bases; nucleotides not matched to a gene: 11. Germline CDR1 reads SEHNR; CDR2 reads FQNEAQ (reference sequence). The CDR3 is made up of 15 amino acids. CDR3 sequence: CASSYRDRELGEQYF. Written as DNA, the CDR3 is TGTGCCAGCAGCTACCGGGACAGGGAGTTAGGGGAGCAGTACTTC.